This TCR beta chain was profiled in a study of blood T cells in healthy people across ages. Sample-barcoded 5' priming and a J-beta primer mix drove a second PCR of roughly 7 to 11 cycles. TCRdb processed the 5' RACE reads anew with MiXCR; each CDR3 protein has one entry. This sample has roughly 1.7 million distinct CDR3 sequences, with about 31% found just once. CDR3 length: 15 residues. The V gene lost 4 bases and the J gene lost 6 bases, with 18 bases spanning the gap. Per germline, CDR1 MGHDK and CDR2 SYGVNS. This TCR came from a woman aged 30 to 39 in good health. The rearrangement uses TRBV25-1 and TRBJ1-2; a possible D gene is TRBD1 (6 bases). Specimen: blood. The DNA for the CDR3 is TGTGCCAGCAGTGGACAGGAGGTGAGGAGAGATGGCTACACCTTC. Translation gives CASSGQEVRRDGYTF.